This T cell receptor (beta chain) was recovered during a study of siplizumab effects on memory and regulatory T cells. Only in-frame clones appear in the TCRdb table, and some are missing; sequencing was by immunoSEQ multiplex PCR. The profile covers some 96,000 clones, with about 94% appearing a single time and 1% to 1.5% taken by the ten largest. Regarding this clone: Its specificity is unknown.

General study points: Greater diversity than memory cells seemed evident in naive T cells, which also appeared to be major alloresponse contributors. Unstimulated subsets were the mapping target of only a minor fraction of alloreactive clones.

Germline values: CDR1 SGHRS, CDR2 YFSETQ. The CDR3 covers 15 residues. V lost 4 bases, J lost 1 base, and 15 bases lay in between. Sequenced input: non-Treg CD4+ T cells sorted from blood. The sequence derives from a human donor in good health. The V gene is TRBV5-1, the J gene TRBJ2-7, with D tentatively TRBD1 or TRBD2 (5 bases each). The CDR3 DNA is TGCGCCAGCAGCCCTTCCGGGACGGGATCCTACGAGCAGTACTTC. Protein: CASSPSGTGSYEQYF.